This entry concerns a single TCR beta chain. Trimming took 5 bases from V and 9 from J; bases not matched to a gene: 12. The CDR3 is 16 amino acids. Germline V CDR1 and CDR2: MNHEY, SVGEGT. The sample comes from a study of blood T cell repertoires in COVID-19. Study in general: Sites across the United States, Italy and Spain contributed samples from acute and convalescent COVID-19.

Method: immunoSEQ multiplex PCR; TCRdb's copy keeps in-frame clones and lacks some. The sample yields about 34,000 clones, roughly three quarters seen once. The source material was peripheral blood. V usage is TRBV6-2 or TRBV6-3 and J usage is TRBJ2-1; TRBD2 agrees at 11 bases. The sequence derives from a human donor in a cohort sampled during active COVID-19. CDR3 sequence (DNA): TGTGCCAGCAGTAGCTTAGCGGGAGGGCCTGGGGTTGAGCAGTTCTTC. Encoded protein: CASSSLAGGPGVEQFF.